Listed below are T cell receptor beta chains from one sample, sequenced in a study of graft-versus-host responses after intestinal transplantation. Method: immunoSEQ multiplex PCR; TCRdb's copy keeps in-frame clones and lacks some. The sample lists approximately 37,000 clones, around nine tenths occurring once. Here the sequenced sample was PBMCs, taken just under 270 days after transplant. The receptors were sampled from a human patient who received an intestinal transplant, so some T cells may come from the graft donor. Both conserved end residues are part of each CDR3. A D gene is named only where the DNA matches it firmly. A clone size is listed for some rows: how often the clone was seen (once, few, many), or a class if it is expanded.

V gene,clone size,J gene,D gene,CDR3 protein
TRBV6-6,-,TRBJ1-3,-,CASSWGGVDSGNTIYF
TRBV19,-,TRBJ1-1,-,CASQETLNTEAFF
TRBV7-2,-,TRBJ2-1,-,CASSLAGLARGQFF
TRBV4-1,-,TRBJ2-5,-,CASSPLGYPGEETQYF
TRBV4-1,-,TRBJ1-5,-,CASSQDHFPGNQPQHF
TRBV6-5,-,TRBJ1-6,-,CASSYSMGDSPLHF
TRBV27,few,TRBJ2-2,TRBD1,CASSSGQGHTGELFF
TRBV5-8,-,TRBJ2-1,-,CASSAEAYNEQFF
TRBV7-2,-,TRBJ2-1,TRBD2,CASSLSGGPGNEQFF
TRBV10-3,-,TRBJ2-2,-,CAISENRVGGPGELFF
TRBV12-2,-,TRBJ2-3,-,CASRLGRDRSTDTQYF
TRBV2,-,TRBJ2-5,-,CASSEGGATPIQETQYF
TRBV5-1,-,TRBJ2-3,-,CASSIRTTRTDTQYF
TRBV27,-,TRBJ1-5,-,CASSNSLRQPQHF
TRBV6-4,-,TRBJ1-6,TRBD1,CASSRSGTGDSPLHF
TRBV18,-,TRBJ2-7,-,CASSPPSTPPYEQYF
TRBV2,-,TRBJ1-1,-,CASNLEKGKAFF
TRBV13,-,TRBJ1-1,TRBD1,CASSLGPRQGEAFF
TRBV6-5,-,TRBJ1-3,-,CASSFDISVGNTIYF
TRBV4-1,-,TRBJ2-3,-,CASSQGGAVPTDTQYF
TRBV4-2,-,TRBJ2-7,TRBD2,CASSQSGGEQYF
TRBV12-5,-,TRBJ1-1,-,CASGFPGSYAAFF
TRBV6-5,-,TRBJ1-3,-,CASRTGSAGNTIYF
TRBV29-1,-,TRBJ2-1,-,CSVASRTGTNIMFF
TRBV2,-,TRBJ2-5,-,CASSPEGGTETQYF
TRBV27,-,TRBJ2-1,TRBD1,CASREGGRGEQFF
TRBV6-1,-,TRBJ1-5,-,CAAQYRFNQPQHF
TRBV6-7,-,TRBJ2-5,-,CASSLSFGGLETQYF
TRBV6-6,-,TRBJ2-1,-,CASSRGAGYNEQFF
TRBV7-6,-,TRBJ1-1,TRBD1,CASSLDSGQGSSGTEAFF
TRBV5-4,-,TRBJ2-1,TRBD1,CASSTGTGDPYNEQFF
TRBV15,-,TRBJ1-6,-,CATSRDEGYSPLHF
TRBV6-5,-,TRBJ1-2,-,CASRGTYGYTF
TRBV6-1,once,TRBJ2-2,-,CASNLLDYYTGELFF
TRBV7-9,-,TRBJ1-2,-,CASSSDRSYGYTF
TRBV9,medium-sized,TRBJ1-1,-,CASSPTGYTEAFF
TRBV6-6,-,TRBJ1-5,TRBD1,CASSQKGADQPQHF
TRBV11-2,once,TRBJ2-1,-,CASAGVGGNEQFF